This TCR beta chain emerged from a study of blood T cell repertoires in COVID-19. Overall study: T cells, B-cell-depleted T cells, or PBMCs supplied cDNA or gDNA.

Allocation to cohorts depended on clinical history reported by the participants. Method: immunoSEQ multiplex PCR; TCRdb's copy keeps in-frame clones and lacks some. The sample includes fewer than 350,000 clones, 70% to 90% of them seen just once. This CDR3 has 13 amino acids. V lost 5 bases and J 7 bases, leaving 12 bases between the germline ends. Looked up from germline, CDR1 is SGHAT and CDR2 is FQNNGV. The material sequenced was PBMCs or T cells enriched from blood (not recorded which). The source is a woman aged 55-69 years in a cohort exposed to, infected with or recovered from COVID-19 (not recorded which). The chain couples TRBV11-2 to TRBJ2-1, with no clear D. The CDR3 loop reads CASSPPPRNEQFF. In nucleotides, the CDR3 is TGTGCCAGCAGCCCGCCCCCGAGAAATGAGCAGTTCTTC. Combining the CDR3 with reference TRBV11-2 and TRBJ2-1 gives the whole variable domain EAGVAQSPRYKIIEKRQSVAFWCNPISGHATLYWYQQILGQGPKLLIQFQNNGVVDDSQLPKDRFSAERLKGVDSTLKIQPAKLEDSAVYLCASSPPPRNEQFFGPGTRLTVL.